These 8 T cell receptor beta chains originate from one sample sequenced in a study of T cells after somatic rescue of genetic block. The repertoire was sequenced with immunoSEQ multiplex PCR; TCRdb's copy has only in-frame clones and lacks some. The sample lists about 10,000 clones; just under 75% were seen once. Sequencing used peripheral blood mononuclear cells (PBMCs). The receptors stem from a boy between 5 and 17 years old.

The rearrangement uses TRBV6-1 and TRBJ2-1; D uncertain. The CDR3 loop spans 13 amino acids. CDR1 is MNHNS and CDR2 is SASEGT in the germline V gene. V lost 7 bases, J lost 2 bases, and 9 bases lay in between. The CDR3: CASTGFPYNEQFF. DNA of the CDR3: TGTGCCAGCACGGGCTTCCCCTACAATGAGCAGTTCTTC.

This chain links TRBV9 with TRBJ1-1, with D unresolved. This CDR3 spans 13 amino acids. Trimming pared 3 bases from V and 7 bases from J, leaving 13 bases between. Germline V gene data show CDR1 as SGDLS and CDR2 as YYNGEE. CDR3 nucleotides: TGTGCCAGCAGCGGGCTCCCGGGCGGTGAAGCTTTCTTT. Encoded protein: CASSGLPGGEAFF.

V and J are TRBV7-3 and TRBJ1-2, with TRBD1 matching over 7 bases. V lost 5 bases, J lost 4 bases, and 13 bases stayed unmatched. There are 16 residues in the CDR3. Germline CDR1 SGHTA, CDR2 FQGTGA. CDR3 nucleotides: TGTGCCAGCAGCCCCGGTGGGGGGTCAGGGGGCTATGGCTACACCTTC. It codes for CASSPGGGSGGYGYTF. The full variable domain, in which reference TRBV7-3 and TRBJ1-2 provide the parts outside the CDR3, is GAGVSQTPSNKVTEKGKYVELRCDPISGHTALYWYRQSLGQGPEFLIYFQGTGAADDSGLPNDRFFAVRPEGSVSTLKIQRTERGDSAVYLCASSPGGGSGGYGYTFGSGTRLTVV.

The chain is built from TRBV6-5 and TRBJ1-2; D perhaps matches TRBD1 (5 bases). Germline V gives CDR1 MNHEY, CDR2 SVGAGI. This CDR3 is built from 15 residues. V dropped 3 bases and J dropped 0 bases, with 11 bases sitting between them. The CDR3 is CASSYLGTPNYGYTF. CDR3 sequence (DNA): TGTGCCAGCAGTTATTTAGGGACGCCTAACTATGGCTACACCTTC.

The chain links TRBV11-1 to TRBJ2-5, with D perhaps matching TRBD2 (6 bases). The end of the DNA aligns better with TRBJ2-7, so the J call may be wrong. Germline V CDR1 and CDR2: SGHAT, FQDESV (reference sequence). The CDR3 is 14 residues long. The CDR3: CASEEGRISYEQYF. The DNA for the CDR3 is TGTGCCAGCGAGGAAGGGAGGATATCCTACGAGCAGTACTTC.

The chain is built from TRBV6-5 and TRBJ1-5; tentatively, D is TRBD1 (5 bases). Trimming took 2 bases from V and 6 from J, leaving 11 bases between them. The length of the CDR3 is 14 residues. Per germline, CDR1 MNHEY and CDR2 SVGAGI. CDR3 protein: CASSYLGAGQPQHF. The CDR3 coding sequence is TGTGCCAGCAGTTACCTCGGGGCGGGTCAGCCCCAGCATTTT.

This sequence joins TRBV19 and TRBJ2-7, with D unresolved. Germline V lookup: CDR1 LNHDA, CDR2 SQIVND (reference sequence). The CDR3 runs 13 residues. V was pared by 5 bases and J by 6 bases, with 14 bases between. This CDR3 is CASSPDEFGEQYF. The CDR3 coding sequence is TGTGCCAGTAGTCCGGACGAGTTCGGCGAGCAGTACTTC.

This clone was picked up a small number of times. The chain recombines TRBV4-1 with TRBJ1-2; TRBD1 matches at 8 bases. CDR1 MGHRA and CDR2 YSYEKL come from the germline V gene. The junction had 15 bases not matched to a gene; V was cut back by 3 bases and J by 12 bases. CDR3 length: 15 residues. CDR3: CASSHIHRSGGADTF. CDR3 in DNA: TGCGCCAGCAGCCACATTCATAGGTCAGGGGGCGCGGACACCTTC.